This T cell receptor beta chain came from a study of T-cell reconstitution after alpha-beta-depleted transplantation in children. Findings and limits, study-wide: At one year after transplant, newly produced T cells mostly accounted for T-cell counts and diversity. Roughly two months post-transplant, alpha-beta T cells reportedly originated from several hundred graft clones that had expanded.

In germline, CDR1 is LGHNA, CDR2 YSLEER. The CDR3 has 14 residues. V was shortened by 1 base and J by 5 bases, with 12 bases between the two germline ends. This clonotype was recorded many times. Its cognate antigen is unknown. Construction of the TCRbeta library involved unique molecular identifiers. TCRdb recomputed calls from the PCR reads with MiXCR, one row per CDR3 protein. This table holds 95,000 to 120,000 distinct CDR3 sequences, approximately 6% found once. The specimen was PBMCs, mostly from graft donor cells, collected 360 days after TCRalphabeta/CD19-depleted stem cell transplant. This rearrangement joins TRBV4-3 to TRBJ2-7; maybe TRBD1 (5 bases). This receptor was identified in a male patient aged 2-15 years who had a stem cell transplant for acute lymphoblastic leukemia, so the T cells may come from the graft donor. The CDR3 DNA sequence: TGCGCCAGCAGCCAAGGGGCAGGGTCCAACGAGCAGTACTTC. This sequence encodes CASSQGAGSNEQYF.